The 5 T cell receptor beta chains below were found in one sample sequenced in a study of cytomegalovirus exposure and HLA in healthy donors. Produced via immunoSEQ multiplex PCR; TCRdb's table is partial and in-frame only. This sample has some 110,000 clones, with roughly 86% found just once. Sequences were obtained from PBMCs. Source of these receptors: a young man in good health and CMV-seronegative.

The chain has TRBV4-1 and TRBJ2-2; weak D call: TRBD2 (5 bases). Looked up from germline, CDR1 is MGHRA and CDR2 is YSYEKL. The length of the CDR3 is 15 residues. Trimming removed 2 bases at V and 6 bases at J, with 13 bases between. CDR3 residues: CASSQFGLEAGELFF. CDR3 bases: TGCGCCAGCAGCCAATTTGGGTTGGAGGCCGGGGAGCTGTTTTTT.

Written as DNA, the CDR3 is TGTGCCAGCAGCGAAGTAAGGACAGGGGATTCGCAGCCCCAGCATTTT. Translation gives CASSEVRTGDSQPQHF. The chain joins TRBV5-4 to TRBJ1-5; 9 bases agree with TRBD1. J lost 7 bases, V lost 4 bases, and 12 bases had no gene match. The germline gives CDR1 SGHNT, CDR2 YYREEE (reference sequence). There are 16 residues in the CDR3.

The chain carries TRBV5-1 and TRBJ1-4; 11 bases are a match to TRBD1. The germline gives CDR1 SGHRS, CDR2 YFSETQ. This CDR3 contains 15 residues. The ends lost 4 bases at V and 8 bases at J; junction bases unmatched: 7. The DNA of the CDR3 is TGCGCCAGCAGCCGTCTCGGGACAGGGGGAGAAAAACTGTTTTTT. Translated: CASSRLGTGGEKLFF.

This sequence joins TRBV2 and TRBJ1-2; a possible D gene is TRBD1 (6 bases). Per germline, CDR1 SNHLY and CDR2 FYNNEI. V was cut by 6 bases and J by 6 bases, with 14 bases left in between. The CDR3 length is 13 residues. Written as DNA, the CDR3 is TGTGCCAGCAGCTTACAGGGAAGGGATGGCTACACCTTC. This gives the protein CASSLQGRDGYTF.

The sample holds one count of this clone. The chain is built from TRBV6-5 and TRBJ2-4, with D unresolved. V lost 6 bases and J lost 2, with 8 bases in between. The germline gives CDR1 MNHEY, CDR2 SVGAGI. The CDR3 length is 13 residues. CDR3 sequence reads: CASSWSPKNIQYF. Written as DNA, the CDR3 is TGTGCCAGCAGCTGGAGTCCCAAAAACATTCAGTACTTC.